Shown below are 13 T cell receptor beta chains from a single sample sequenced in a study of cytomegalovirus exposure and HLA in healthy donors. PCR employed 60 Vbeta and 13 Jbeta primers. The data were produced by immunoSEQ multiplex PCR, yet TCRdb's version contains in-frame clones alone and is incomplete. Of around 200,000 clones listed, over 80% are singletons. Material for sequencing was PBMCs. Receptor source: a man in his forties or fifties in good health and CMV-seronegative.

V and J are TRBV11-2 and TRBJ1-1; the D gene is possibly TRBD1 (5 bases). CDR3 size: 13 residues. Per the germline V gene, CDR1 is SGHAT and CDR2 is FQNNGV. The ends were cut back, 3 bases at V and 4 bases at J, with 9 bases in the middle. The CDR3: CASSLDTVTEAFF. CDR3 DNA: TGTGCCAGCAGCTTGGACACTGTCACTGAAGCTTTCTTT.

The chain carries TRBV6-1 and TRBJ1-5, with D hard to call. Germline V gives CDR1 MNHNS, CDR2 SASEGT. V lost 9 bases to trimming and J lost 0 bases, with 12 bases between them. The CDR3 has 14 amino acids. The CDR3 loop reads CASSKTYSNQPQHF. CDR3 coding DNA: TGTGCCAGTAGCAAGACTTATAGCAATCAGCCCCAGCATTTT.

This clone came up once. In the same sample, other DNA sequences code for this CDR3. This chain joins TRBV18 and TRBJ2-3, with 7 bases aligning to TRBD1. Looked up from germline, CDR1 is KGHSH and CDR2 is LQKENI. The CDR3 spans 15 residues. V shed 1 base and J 0 bases; nucleotides not matched to a gene: 1. The CDR3 coding sequence is TGTGCCAGCTCACCACAGGGGGCGAGCACAGATACGCAGTATTTT. This codes for CASSPQGASTDTQYF.

This sequence joins TRBV5-5 and TRBJ1-3; D may be TRBD1 (5 bases). Trimming took 0 bases from V and 4 from J, leaving 14 bases between them. The CDR3 is made up of 16 amino acids. CDR1 is SGHKS, CDR2 YYEKEE, per germline (reference sequence). CDR3 nucleotides: TGTGCCAGCAGCTTGGAGGTCGGACATAGGGGAAACACCATATATTTT. It translates to CASSLEVGHRGNTIYF.

The V and J genes are TRBV19 and TRBJ2-3; 9 nucleotides line up with TRBD1. CDR1 is LNHDA, CDR2 SQIVND, per germline (reference sequence). With V trimmed by 3 bases and J by 0 bases, 4 bases remained unmatched. This CDR3 spans 16 amino acids. The CDR3 protein is CASSMGQGRSTDTQYF. DNA of the CDR3: TGTGCCAGTAGTATGGGACAGGGTCGAAGCACAGATACGCAGTATTTT.

This clone was counted a single time. The rearrangement uses TRBV5-1 and TRBJ1-4; D possibly corresponds to TRBD1 (6 bases). V was pared by 4 bases and J by 6 bases, with 16 bases between. This CDR3 spans 15 amino acids. Germline V CDR1 and CDR2: SGHRS, YFSETQ. This CDR3 reads CASSLLRGADEKLFF. For the CDR3, the DNA is TGCGCCAGCAGCCTCCTCAGGGGCGCAGATGAAAAACTGTTTTTT.

The sample holds one count of this clone. V gene TRBV7-2 combines with J gene TRBJ2-5; 7 nucleotides line up with TRBD1. There are 15 residues in the CDR3. With 5 bases clipped from V and 4 bases from J, the junction kept 10 bases outside the gene matches. The germline CDR1 and CDR2 sequences are SGHTA and FQGNSA. The CDR3: CASSPNPGQRETQYF. Here the CDR3 DNA reads TGTGCCAGCAGCCCAAACCCGGGACAGCGAGAGACCCAGTACTTC.

In the case of this clone: Relative to the germline gene, one junction end is altered; a read error may explain this. The chain joins TRBV4-3 to TRBJ1-1; 7 positions match TRBD1. The CDR3 runs 16 residues. Germline-derived CDR1 and CDR2 are LGHNA and YSLEER. The CDR3 region is CASSQVHGTENSEAFF. The CDR3 nucleotides read TGCGCCAGCAGCCAAGTCCACGGGACAGAGAACTCTGAAGCTTTCTTT.

In DNA, the CDR3 is TGCGCCAGCAAGCTAGCAGACCTGGGGGAGCAGTACTTC. As protein: CASKLADLGEQYF. The genes are TRBV10-2 and TRBJ2-7; D might be TRBD2 (5 bases). Between the trimmed V and J ends, which lost 7 bases and 7 bases, there was a span of 17 bases. CDR3 length: 13 residues. CDR1 is WSHSY, CDR2 SAAADI, per germline.

The chain is built from TRBV7-2 and TRBJ1-2, with 9 bases lining up with TRBD1. The junction had 11 bases not matched to a gene; V was cut back by 5 bases and J by 4 bases. The CDR3 is made up of 16 amino acids. Germline V gene data show CDR1 as SGHTA and CDR2 as FQGNSA. CDR3 coding DNA: TGTGCCAGCAGCCCTAGGACAGGGGCCTCCCCCTATGGCTACACCTTC. Encoded protein: CASSPRTGASPYGYTF.

This clone was seen a single time. The CDR3 nucleotides read TGTGCCAGCAGCCCTAGCGGGAGCCCCGGGGATACGCAGTATTTT. Protein: CASSPSGSPGDTQYF. V is TRBV27 and J is TRBJ2-3; 10 bases fit TRBD2. After removal of 6 bases from V and 6 bases from J, the junction contained 9 bases not matched to a gene. Germline values: CDR1 MNHEY, CDR2 SMNVEV (reference sequence). There are 15 residues in the CDR3.

Notes on this clone: Mismatch with germline at one junction end may stem from a read error. The chain links TRBV28 to TRBJ1-5; D remains unclear. This CDR3 has 15 residues. CDR1 and CDR2 from the germline V gene are MDHEN and SYDVKM. CDR3 region: CASSGEGGSNQLQHF. In nucleotides, the CDR3 is TGTGCCAGCAGTGGGGAGGGAGGAAGCAATCAGCTCCAGCATTTT.

The V gene is TRBV11-2, the J gene TRBJ2-5; 11 bases are shared with TRBD1. The CDR3 totals 15 residues. The V and J ends lost 5 bases and 5 bases, in that order; junction bases with no gene match: 7. Germline CDR1 is SGHAT and CDR2 is FQNNGV. The CDR3 spells CASSDLGQGGETQYF. In nucleotides, the CDR3 is TGTGCCAGCAGCGACTTGGGACAGGGGGGGGAGACCCAGTACTTC.